This entry features one T cell receptor (beta chain) sequence. Its antigen is unknown. The CDR3 runs to 17 residues. Germline-derived CDR1 and CDR2 are MNHNS and SASEGT. V lost 2 bases to trimming and J lost 2 bases; unmatched junction nucleotides: 11. The study ran its PCR with 60 Vbeta and 13 Jbeta primers. Generated by immunoSEQ multiplex PCR, the TCRdb table keeps only in-frame clones and is missing some. The data show more than 250,000 clones, about 87% seen once. This sample was taken from a study of cytomegalovirus exposure and HLA in healthy donors. The wider study: The approximately 120 million unique TCR beta sequences, from about 180 million T cells, were found by an earlier analysis. Study findings and constraints: An analysis was carried out at a later point. It showed that HLA-associated TCR beta chains were more clonally expanded than equally common non-associated chains. Data from an earlier analysis indicated that most TCR beta V segments were productive either about 87% or about 30% of the time. The authors assumed roughly uniform sequencing depth across donors for presence/absence analyses.

The source is a woman between 18 and 29 years old in good health and CMV-seronegative. The gene calls are TRBV6-1 and TRBJ2-7; 8 positions match TRBD2. The sample comprised PBMCs. The CDR3 loop reads CASSERAAGGRAYEQYF. CDR3 coding DNA: TGTGCCAGCAGTGAAAGGGCCGCGGGGGGCAGAGCCTACGAGCAGTACTTC.